This T cell receptor beta chain derives from a study of T cells in Graves' hyperthyroidism and ophthalmopathy. RNA transcripts provided the source from which TCR beta CDR3 regions were amplified. The study used the HTBI primer set for a first-round RT-PCR of the TCR CDR3. Each CDR3 protein gets one entry after TCRdb re-called the multiplex PCR reads with MiXCR. This table has about 640,000 distinct CDR3 sequences, 14% appearing once. This clonotype has more than one count but fewer than ten. Possible read error: a much larger clone is one base away. CDR1 and CDR2 (germline): DFQATT, SNEGSKA (reference sequence). The J segment lost 5 bases and the V segment lost 1 base, leaving 8 bases of the junction unmatched. CDR3 size: 15 residues.

The specimen was blood. The V and J genes are TRBV20-1 and TRBJ1-1, with TRBD1 matching over 9 bases. The receptor was derived from a woman in her fifties or sixties with Graves' ophthalmopathy. The CDR3 DNA reads TGCAGTGCTAGAGGACCCGACAGGGGGGGGACTGAAGCTTTCTTT. It is translated as CSARGPDRGGTEAFF.